A single sample is the source of the 18 T cell receptor beta chains below, sequenced in a study of cytotoxic CD8 clonotypes in ibrutinib-treated CLL. Assay used: immunoSEQ multiplex PCR; TCRdb lists only in-frame clones, some missing. The table lists roughly 63,000 clones, approximately 54% of them singletons. Sequencing was performed on PBMCs, taken after 12 months of ibrutinib treatment. These receptor sequences come from a human donor with chronic lymphocytic leukemia.

This clone was counted a few times. The chain has TRBV5-4 and TRBJ2-1; no clear D. Trimming pared 1 base from V and 5 bases from J, leaving 4 bases between. This CDR3 has 12 residues. CDR1 and CDR2 from the germline V gene are SGHNT and YYREEE (reference sequence). Here the CDR3 reads CASSLKDNEQFF. In nucleotides, the CDR3 is TGTGCCAGCAGCTTGAAGGACAATGAGCAGTTCTTC.

In this sample, this clone turned up once. The chain has TRBV28 and TRBJ1-5; maybe TRBD1 (5 bases). The CDR3 totals 14 residues. Trimming left V 5 bases short and J 7 bases short, with 15 bases between. Per the germline V gene, CDR1 is MDHEN and CDR2 is SYDVKM. This chain's CDR3 is CASSLLSGVQPQHF. The CDR3 nucleotides are TGTGCCAGCAGTCTTCTTTCGGGGGTCCAGCCCCAGCATTTT.

This chain joins TRBV11-1 and TRBJ2-2, with D possibly matching TRBD1 (5 bases). Deletions cut 5 bases from V and 0 bases from J, with 7 bases between. Germline V CDR1 and CDR2: SGHAT, FQDESV (reference sequence). There are 14 residues in the CDR3. The CDR3 nucleotides read TGTGCCAGCAGCGTGGGGCCGAACACCGGGGAGCTGTTTTTT. Its protein product is CASSVGPNTGELFF.

With respect to this clone: The germline gene is not matched at one end of the junction; a read error may be the cause. The J gene is TRBJ1-6, the V gene TRBV6-5; D gene unclear. The CDR3 runs to 16 residues. Germline V gene sequence: CDR1 MNHEY, CDR2 SVGAGI. CDR3 sequence reads: CASNYSSLLNNSPLHF. For the CDR3, the DNA is TGTGCCAGCAATTACTCGAGTCTCCTCAATAATTCACCCCTCCACTTT.

The chain couples TRBV5-8 to TRBJ2-6, with D perhaps matching TRBD2 (5 bases). The CDR3 is 16 amino acids. V lost 2 bases and J lost 2, with 11 bases in between. Germline CDR1 is SGHTS and CDR2 is YDEGEE. The CDR3 region has the DNA TGTGCCAGCAGCTTTCCTAGGGAGCCTGGGGCCAACGTCCTGACTTTC. It specifies CASSFPREPGANVLTF.

This clone turned up a few times. V gene TRBV5-6 combines with J gene TRBJ1-5, with 8 bases matching TRBD1. There are 16 residues in the CDR3. With V trimmed by 4 bases and J by 0 bases, 6 bases remained unmatched. CDR1 is SGHDT, CDR2 YYEEEE, per germline. The CDR3 nucleotides read TGTGCCAGCAGCATCGGACAGGGTCGTAGCAATCAGCCCCAGCATTTT. It specifies CASSIGQGRSNQPQHF.

V usage is TRBV19 and J usage is TRBJ2-3, with D uncertain. Germline CDR1 is LNHDA and CDR2 is SQIVND (reference sequence). V lost 5 bases and J 2 bases, leaving 11 bases between the germline ends. The CDR3 covers 14 residues. The CDR3: CASSRSQFTDTQYF. The CDR3 DNA reads TGTGCCAGTAGTCGTTCCCAGTTCACAGATACGCAGTATTTT. The whole variable domain, filled in from reference TRBV19 and TRBJ2-3, reads DGGITQSPKYLFRKEGQNVTLSCEQNLNHDAMYWYRQDPGQGLRLIYYSQIVNDFQKGDIAEGYSVSREKKESFPLTVTSAQKNPTAFYLCASSRSQFTDTQYFGPGTRLTVL.

The rearrangement links TRBV5-6 to TRBJ2-3; 8 nucleotides align to TRBD1. The V segment lost 4 bases and the J segment 1 base; nucleotides outside the gene matches: 5. CDR3 length: 15 amino acids. From germline, CDR1 is SGHDT and CDR2 YYEEEE. The CDR3 is CASSPQTGGTDTQYF. The DNA for the CDR3 is TGTGCCAGCAGCCCACAGACAGGGGGCACAGATACGCAGTATTTT.

CDR3 loop: CASSVQTGGRSETQYF. CDR3 DNA sequence: TGTGCCAGCAGCGTTCAAACGGGGGGGCGGAGTGAGACCCAGTACTTC. This rearrangement joins TRBV9 to TRBJ2-5, with TRBD2 matching 8 bases. Losses at the gene ends were 2 bases for V and 5 bases for J; bases not matched to a gene: 11. The CDR3 runs to 16 residues. CDR1 is SGDLS, CDR2 YYNGEE, per germline.

This clone has more than one count but fewer than ten. The rearrangement uses TRBV27 and TRBJ1-4, with D unclear. Trimming left V 3 bases short and J 8 bases short, with 10 bases between. Germline CDR1 reads MNHEY; CDR2 reads SMNVEV (reference sequence). The length of the CDR3 is 13 residues. CDR3 loop: CASSFYRSEKLFF. DNA of the CDR3: TGTGCCAGCAGTTTTTACCGCTCGGAAAAACTGTTTTTT.

This clone occurred a few times. This sequence joins TRBV4-2 and TRBJ1-2, with 7 bases lining up with TRBD1. The germline gives CDR1 LGHNA, CDR2 YNFKEQ. The ends lost 4 bases at V and 8 bases at J; junction bases unmatched: 7. The CDR3 contains 13 residues. CDR3 nucleotide sequence: TGTGCCAGCAGCCTGACAGGGATGGAAGGCTACACCTTC. Amino acid sequence: CASSLTGMEGYTF.

The chain recombines TRBV11-2 with TRBJ2-1; TRBD2 might be the D (5 bases). The V end was cut by 0 bases, the J end by 5 bases, with 17 bases between. CDR3 length: 17 residues. The germline V gene has CDR1 SGHAT and CDR2 FQNNGV. Written as DNA, the CDR3 is TGTGCCAGCAGCTTAGATAAAATGGGGAGTCCCAACAATGAGCAGTTCTTC. As protein: CASSLDKMGSPNNEQFF.

This clone has only a few counts. J is TRBJ2-4 and V is TRBV27; no reliable D call. V lost 7 bases, J lost 9 bases, and 13 bases lay in between. CDR1 is MNHEY, CDR2 SMNVEV, per germline (reference sequence). This CDR3 spans 12 amino acids. The CDR3 here is CASNSGGGIQYF. In nucleotides, the CDR3 is TGTGCCAGCAACTCCGGCGGCGGCATTCAGTACTTC.

A few counts support this clone. The chain combines TRBV6-1 with TRBJ1-5, with 7 bases fitting TRBD1. This CDR3 has 12 residues. CDR1 is MNHNS and CDR2 is SASEGT in the germline V gene. The V and J ends lost 4 bases and 7 bases, in that order; junction bases with no gene match: 1. The CDR3 DNA reads TGTGCCAGCAGTGGAGGGGGCCAGCCCCAGCATTTT. Residues: CASSGGGQPQHF.

This chain uses TRBV6-6 with TRBJ2-2; no clear D. From germline, CDR1 is MNHNY and CDR2 SVGAGI (reference sequence). This CDR3 spans 14 amino acids. The ends were cut back, 6 bases at V and 0 bases at J, with 8 bases in the middle. CDR3 DNA: TGTGCCAGCAGATCAAACGCGAACACCGGGGAGCTGTTTTTT. It specifies CASRSNANTGELFF.

This sequence joins TRBV4-1 and TRBJ1-1; perhaps TRBD1 as D (5 bases). Germline V gene data show CDR1 as MGHRA and CDR2 as YSYEKL. CDR3 length: 13 amino acids. V lost 3 bases, J lost 6 bases, and 11 bases lay in between. The CDR3 region has the DNA TGCGCCAGCAGCCATGCAGGGTACCCTGAAGCTTTCTTT. It codes for CASSHAGYPEAFF.

This sequence joins TRBV25-1 and TRBJ1-1; D remains ambiguous. The CDR3 runs 13 residues. The V and J ends lost 7 bases and 4 bases respectively, with 13 bases between them. Germline values: CDR1 MGHDK, CDR2 SYGVNS. The CDR3: CASIPGGVTEAFF. Written as DNA, the CDR3 is TGTGCCAGCATCCCTGGCGGAGTCACTGAAGCTTTCTTT.

This clone was observed a handful of times. The chain links TRBV4-1 to TRBJ1-5; a possible D gene is TRBD1 (5 bases). The CDR3 extends over 16 amino acids. The germline V gene has CDR1 MGHRA and CDR2 YSYEKL. V shed 2 bases and J shed 0 bases, with 11 bases lying between them. The CDR3 region is CASSQIGVDSNQPQHF. The CDR3 nucleotides are TGCGCCAGCAGCCAAATAGGGGTAGATAGCAATCAGCCCCAGCATTTT.